The 23 T cell receptor beta chains listed next were all sequenced from one sample in a study of cytomegalovirus exposure and HLA in healthy donors. Some clones are missing from TCRdb's copy, which holds only in-frame ones; the method was immunoSEQ multiplex PCR. The table lists 70,000 to 75,000 clones, approximately 94% of them singletons. The sequenced sample was PBMCs. All receptors derive from a man between 18 and 29 years old in good health and CMV-seropositive.

The chain combines TRBV19 with TRBJ2-1; 11 bases map to TRBD2. The CDR3 is 17 amino acids. The germline gives CDR1 LNHDA, CDR2 SQIVND (reference sequence). The trim removed 3 bases at V and 5 bases at J, leaving 9 bases unmatched. In DNA, the CDR3 is TGTGCCAGTAGTATGGGGACTAGCGGTCAGGGGCACAATGAGCAGTTCTTC. Amino acid sequence: CASSMGTSGQGHNEQFF.

The chain has TRBV2 and TRBJ1-6, with TRBD1 identical over 9 bases. From germline, CDR1 is SNHLY and CDR2 FYNNEI. V gave up 2 bases and J gave up 10 bases; unmatched junction bases: 9. The CDR3 spans 16 residues. The CDR3 DNA reads TGTGCCAGCAGTGAATCATCTTACAGGGGGCTCTCACCCCTCCACTTT. Residues: CASSESSYRGLSPLHF. Looking up the rest from reference TRBV2 and TRBJ1-6 gives the full variable domain: EPEVTQTPSHQVTQMGQEVILRCVPISNHLYFYWYRQILGQKVEFLVSFYNNEISEKSEIFDDQFSVERPDGSNFTLKIRSTKLEDSAMYFCASSESSYRGLSPLHFGNGTRLTVT.

The J gene is TRBJ2-1, the V gene TRBV5-1; 12 positions match TRBD2. This CDR3 spans 18 amino acids. After removal of 4 bases from V and 4 bases from J, the junction contained 12 bases not matched to a gene. Germline-derived CDR1 and CDR2 are SGHRS and YFSETQ. This CDR3 is CASSAYNSSGGAYNEQFF. Written as DNA, the CDR3 is TGCGCCAGCAGCGCATACAACTCTAGCGGGGGGGCGTACAATGAGCAGTTCTTC.

This chain joins TRBV11-2 and TRBJ2-3, with TRBD1 matching over 10 bases. J gave up 3 bases and V 4 bases, and 4 bases lay outside the gene matches. The CDR3 spans 15 residues. Germline assignment: CDR1 SGHAT and CDR2 FQNNGV. This CDR3 is CASSSPDRGTDTQYF. The CDR3 region has the DNA TGTGCCAGCAGCTCGCCGGACAGGGGGACAGATACGCAGTATTTT.

The chain has TRBV9 and TRBJ2-7; the match to TRBD2 covers 7 bases. This CDR3 is built from 15 residues. V was pared by 4 bases and J by 2 bases, with 9 bases of the junction left unmatched. From germline, CDR1 is SGDLS and CDR2 YYNGEE. The CDR3 DNA follows: TGTGCCAGCAGCCCGAGGGGAGCGGGAACCTACGAGCAGTACTTC. Translating it yields CASSPRGAGTYEQYF.

This chain uses TRBV27 with TRBJ2-2, with 7 positions matching TRBD1. The CDR3 contains 16 residues. The V and J ends lost 7 bases and 4 bases, in that order; junction bases with no gene match: 12. Germline V gene sequence: CDR1 MNHEY, CDR2 SMNVEV (reference sequence). CDR3 amino acids: CASIPREGAGTGELFF. CDR3 nucleotides: TGTGCCAGCATTCCTCGTGAGGGGGCGGGCACCGGGGAGCTGTTTTTT.

The chain is built from TRBV6-1 and TRBJ1-2, with a tentative D call TRBD1 (5 bases). Trimming took 6 bases from V and 6 from J, leaving 8 bases between them. CDR1 and CDR2 from the germline V gene are MNHNS and SASEGT. The CDR3 contains 11 residues. CDR3 protein: CASRQGHGYTF. The CDR3 DNA reads TGTGCCAGCAGGCAGGGTCATGGCTACACCTTC.

The chain recombines TRBV5-5 with TRBJ1-4; D is perhaps TRBD1 (6 bases). The V end lost 2 bases, the J end lost 2 bases, and 19 bases lay between the germline ends. The CDR3 loop spans 18 amino acids. Per the germline V gene, CDR1 is SGHKS and CDR2 is YYEKEE (reference sequence). The CDR3 bases are TGTGCCAGCAGCTTAAAGGGGGTAGGGTCGGCGACTAATGAAAAACTGTTTTTT. Amino acids: CASSLKGVGSATNEKLFF. Drawing the rest from reference TRBV5-5 and TRBJ1-4, the complete variable domain is DAGVTQSPTHLIKTRGQQVTLRCSPISGHKSVSWYQQVLGQGPQFIFQYYEKEERGRGNFPDRFSARQFPNYSSELNVNALLLGDSALYLCASSLKGVGSATNEKLFFGSGTQLSVL.

The sample holds a few counts of this clone. This chain connects TRBV6-6 to TRBJ1-1; 8 nucleotides line up with TRBD1. The length of the CDR3 is 13 residues. The ends lost 5 bases at V and 9 bases at J; junction bases unmatched: 8. Per germline, CDR1 MNHNY and CDR2 SVGAGI (reference sequence). The CDR3 protein is CASSINRQGQAFF. The CDR3 nucleotides read TGTGCCAGCAGTATCAACCGACAGGGGCAAGCTTTCTTT.

The genes are TRBV28 and TRBJ1-4; TRBD1 is a possible D gene (5 bases). This CDR3 contains 12 residues. The germline V gene encodes CDR1 MDHEN and CDR2 SYDVKM. The V end lost 7 bases, the J end lost 8 bases, and 11 bases lay between the germline ends. Here the CDR3 DNA reads TGTGCCAGCACTCAGGGCGGAGAAAAACTGTTTTTT. Protein sequence: CASTQGGEKLFF.

The V gene is TRBV6-5, the J gene TRBJ1-1, with D possibly TRBD1 on 6 matching bases. V lost 2 bases and J lost 11, with 18 bases in between. Germline V gives CDR1 MNHEY, CDR2 SVGAGI. The CDR3 sequence is 14 residues long. The DNA for the CDR3 is TGTGCCAGCAGTTACGGCCAGGGGAGTGGGGTGGCTTTCTTT. Translating gives CASSYGQGSGVAFF.

The chain recombines TRBV18 with TRBJ1-5; a weak D match, TRBD1 (5 bases). Germline V lookup: CDR1 KGHSH, CDR2 LQKENI. V was clipped by 5 bases and J by 7 bases, with 18 bases between them. The CDR3 runs to 15 residues. For the CDR3, the DNA is TGTGCCAGCTCAGCCCCTGGGGGGGTGGGCCAGCCCCAGCATTTT. Amino acid sequence: CASSAPGGVGQPQHF. Filled out from reference TRBV18 and TRBJ1-5, the complete variable domain reads NAGVMQNPRHLVRRRGQEARLRCSPMKGHSHVYWYRQLPEEGLKFMVYLQKENIIDESGMPKERFSAEFPKEGPSILRIQQVVRGDSAAYFCASSAPGGVGQPQHFGDGTRLSIL.

In this sample, this clone turned up once. This chain connects TRBV5-1 to TRBJ1-1; D gene uncertain. V gave up 1 base and J gave up 1 base, with 8 bases separating them. Germline loops: CDR1 SGHRS, CDR2 YFSETQ. The CDR3 has 14 residues. CDR3 DNA sequence: TGCGCCAGCAGCTTGAGAGGGCCGAACACTGAAGCTTTCTTT. Its protein is CASSLRGPNTEAFF.

The rearrangement joins TRBV7-6 to TRBJ1-3, with D maybe TRBD1 (5 bases). The CDR3 covers 14 residues. Trimming removed 5 bases from V and 3 bases from J, with 11 bases in between. Looked up from germline, CDR1 is SGHVS and CDR2 is FNYEAQ. The CDR3 protein is CASSPQEFGNTIYF. The CDR3 DNA is TGTGCCAGCAGCCCACAGGAATTTGGAAACACCATATATTTT.

This chain uses TRBV6-1 with TRBJ1-4; a possible D gene is TRBD1 (6 bases). V was trimmed by 8 bases and J by 4 bases, leaving 14 bases between them. The CDR3 spans 14 residues. CDR1 is MNHNS and CDR2 is SASEGT in the germline V gene. The CDR3 bases are TGTGCCAGCGCTCAGGGGTCCTTTAATGAAAAACTGTTTTTT. This gives the protein CASAQGSFNEKLFF.

V gene TRBV9 combines with J gene TRBJ2-3; 8 bases are a match to TRBD2. The J segment lost 2 bases and the V segment lost 1 base, leaving 3 bases of the junction unmatched. This CDR3 comprises 15 residues. The germline gives CDR1 SGDLS, CDR2 YYNGEE. In DNA, the CDR3 is TGTGCCAGCAGCGTACGGACTAGCTTCACAGATACGCAGTATTTT. As protein: CASSVRTSFTDTQYF.

The count of this clone is one. This CDR3 reads CASSPSSGGADTQYF. The CDR3 DNA sequence: TGTGCCAGCAGTCCATCTAGCGGAGGGGCAGATACGCAGTATTTT. The chain links TRBV6-4 to TRBJ2-3, with TRBD2 matching over 7 bases. CDR3 size: 15 residues. Germline CDR1 is MRHNA and CDR2 is SNTAGT. J was trimmed by 4 bases and V by 5 bases; bases with no gene match: 9.

V usage is TRBV10-3 and J usage is TRBJ2-7; 7 nucleotides agree with TRBD2. Germline assignment: CDR1 ENHRY and CDR2 SYGVKD. Trimming cost V 2 bases and J 4 bases; bases outside gene matches: 8. This CDR3 has 15 amino acids. Here the CDR3 reads CAISEPSSGDYEQYF. The CDR3 DNA reads TGTGCCATCAGTGAGCCGTCTAGCGGAGATTACGAGCAGTACTTC.

The rearrangement links TRBV9 to TRBJ2-2, with 7 bases aligning to TRBD2. V lost 5 bases, J lost 3 bases, and 16 bases stayed unmatched. The germline CDR1 and CDR2 sequences are SGDLS and YYNGEE. The CDR3 totals 18 residues. The DNA for the CDR3 is TGTGCCAGCAGTGGGAGGGGAGCCGGGAAAACCTACACCGGGGAGCTGTTTTTT. Protein product: CASSGRGAGKTYTGELFF.

The chain recombines TRBV13 with TRBJ2-7, with D perhaps matching TRBD1 (5 bases). In germline, CDR1 is PRHDT, CDR2 FYEKMQ (reference sequence). The CDR3 contains 15 residues. The V end lost 0 bases, the J end lost 2 bases, and 11 bases lay between the germline ends. The CDR3 is CASSLGQRGAYEQYF. The CDR3 DNA is TGTGCCAGCAGCTTAGGCCAAAGGGGTGCCTACGAGCAGTACTTC.

The chain joins TRBV4-1 to TRBJ2-1, with D possibly matching TRBD2 (5 bases). This CDR3 spans 14 amino acids. Trimming removed 4 bases at V and 3 bases at J, with 10 bases between. Germline V CDR1 and CDR2: MGHRA, YSYEKL. CDR3 bases: TGCGCCAGCAGCCCGAGAGGGAACTACAATGAGCAGTTCTTC. Encoded protein: CASSPRGNYNEQFF.

This clone showed up just once. V and J are TRBV6-5 and TRBJ2-7, with 10 bases that match TRBD1. The end of the DNA fits TRBJ2-5 better, so the J call may be wrong. This CDR3 has 14 amino acids. CDR1 and CDR2 from the germline V gene are MNHEY and SVGAGI. This CDR3 reads CASIRTRDRGTQYF. In DNA, the CDR3 is TGTGCCAGCATTAGGACGAGGGACAGGGGGACCCAGTACTTC.

V and J are TRBV5-1 and TRBJ2-1, with a weak D call TRBD2 (5 bases). Germline lookup yields CDR1 SGHRS and CDR2 YFSETQ. V lost 6 bases and J 2 bases, leaving 15 bases between the germline ends. The length of the CDR3 is 15 residues. This CDR3 is CASKLGGPTYNEQFF. The CDR3 DNA follows: TGCGCCAGCAAATTGGGCGGGCCAACCTACAATGAGCAGTTCTTC.